This is a list of T cell receptor beta chains from one sample in a study of long-term antiretroviral therapy in people with HIV. Sequencing used immunoSEQ multiplex PCR; TCRdb keeps in-frame clones, though not all of them. The sample yields approximately 26,000 clones, approximately 90% seen once. This specimen consisted of unsorted PBMCs, obtained 1.8 years after starting antiretroviral therapy. These receptor sequences come from a woman between 18 and 30 years old with HIV. Both conserved end residues are part of each CDR3. D genes are given only for firm matches. Expanded clones get a size class; other rows say once, few or many, or leave the size out.

d_gene: NA; j_gene: TRBJ2-7; abundance: NA; v_gene: TRBV5-5; CDR3nt: TGTGCCAGCAGCTCCGACGCTTTCAGGGTTAGCTCCTACGAGCAGTACTTC; CDR3aa: CASSSDAFRVSSYEQYF
d_gene: TRBD1; j_gene: TRBJ2-7; abundance: once; v_gene: TRBV5-4; CDR3nt: TGTGCCAGCAGCCCGGTTGACAGGGGGTCCTACGAGCAGTACTTC; CDR3aa: CASSPVDRGSYEQYF
d_gene: NA; j_gene: TRBJ1-4; abundance: once; v_gene: TRBV28; CDR3nt: TGTGCCAGCAGTTGGCAGGCCCTCCGGAGGGAAAAACTGTTTTTT; CDR3aa: CASSWQALRREKLFF
d_gene: TRBD1; j_gene: TRBJ2-2; abundance: NA; v_gene: TRBV7-9; CDR3nt: TGTGCCAGCGTTCCGGGACAGCGAGCGAACACCGGGGAGCTGTTTTTT; CDR3aa: CASVPGQRANTGELFF
d_gene: NA; j_gene: TRBJ2-7; abundance: NA; v_gene: TRBV7-8; CDR3nt: TGTGCCAGCAGCTTATCCCATACGGCCTACGAGCAGTACTTC; CDR3aa: CASSLSHTAYEQYF
d_gene: TRBD1; j_gene: TRBJ1-5; abundance: once; v_gene: TRBV7-2; CDR3nt: TGTGCCAGCAGCCCAGGGGGACAGGGGAGACAGCCCCAGCATTTT; CDR3aa: CASSPGGQGRQPQHF
d_gene: NA; j_gene: TRBJ1-1; abundance: NA; v_gene: TRBV5-6; CDR3nt: TGTGCCAGCAGCTTGGATCGTGGGGTGGCTTTCTTT; CDR3aa: CASSLDRGVAFF
d_gene: NA; j_gene: TRBJ1-2; abundance: NA; v_gene: TRBV6-5; CDR3nt: TGTGCCAGCAGTTTAGTGGGGGGGACTAACTATGGCTACACCTTC; CDR3aa: CASSLVGGTNYGYTF
d_gene: NA; j_gene: TRBJ2-1; abundance: NA; v_gene: TRBV27; CDR3nt: TGTGCCAGCAGTTCGATACGAAAAACCGACTACAATGAGCAGTTCTTC; CDR3aa: CASSSIRKTDYNEQFF
d_gene: NA; j_gene: TRBJ2-7; abundance: NA; v_gene: TRBV4-3; CDR3nt: TGCGCCAGCAGCTCTTCGCCCGGTGAGCAGTACTTC; CDR3aa: CASSSSPGEQYF
d_gene: TRBD1; j_gene: TRBJ2-1; abundance: NA; v_gene: TRBV18; CDR3nt: TGTGCCAGCTCACCAGGACAGGGAAGGGTACGTGGGACGGACAATGAGCAGTTCTTC; CDR3aa: CASSPGQGRVRGTDNEQFF
d_gene: TRBD2; j_gene: TRBJ2-6; abundance: NA; v_gene: TRBV7-2; CDR3nt: TGTGCCAGCAGCTTAGTGATCCAGCGGGAGACTGGGGCCAACGTCCTGACTTTC; CDR3aa: CASSLVIQRETGANVLTF
d_gene: NA; j_gene: TRBJ2-1; abundance: NA; v_gene: TRBV7-8; CDR3nt: TGTGCCAGCAGGGCCAACAATGAGCAGTTCTTC; CDR3aa: CASRANNEQFF
d_gene: NA; j_gene: TRBJ1-4; abundance: few; v_gene: TRBV7-9; CDR3nt: TGTGCCAGCAGCCCCCGGGGGAGAGAAAAACTGTTTTTT; CDR3aa: CASSPRGREKLFF
d_gene: NA; j_gene: TRBJ2-1; abundance: NA; v_gene: TRBV29-1; CDR3nt: TGCAGCGTTGCGTGGGTCTCTTACAATGAGCAGTTCTTC; CDR3aa: CSVAWVSYNEQFF
d_gene: TRBD2; j_gene: TRBJ2-1; abundance: NA; v_gene: TRBV11-3; CDR3nt: TGTGCCAGCAGCTCGTCAGGGACTAGCGGTAATGAGCAGTTCTTC; CDR3aa: CASSSSGTSGNEQFF
d_gene: TRBD2; j_gene: TRBJ2-5; abundance: few; v_gene: TRBV27; CDR3nt: TGTGCCAGCAGTTTAACGACTAGCCGCGGGGAGACCCAGTACTTC; CDR3aa: CASSLTTSRGETQYF
d_gene: NA; j_gene: TRBJ1-5; abundance: NA; v_gene: TRBV15; CDR3nt: TGTGCCACCAGTGTTAGCCCCTATAGCAATCAGCCCCAGCATTTT; CDR3aa: CATSVSPYSNQPQHF
d_gene: TRBD1; j_gene: TRBJ2-7; abundance: NA; v_gene: TRBV7-8; CDR3nt: TGTGCCAGCAGCTCGACGGGACAGGGGTACGAGCAGTACTTC; CDR3aa: CASSSTGQGYEQYF
d_gene: TRBD1; j_gene: TRBJ1-2; abundance: NA; v_gene: TRBV29-1; CDR3nt: TGCAGCGTTGAATCATGGACAGGGGGGAACTATGGCTACACCTTC; CDR3aa: CSVESWTGGNYGYTF
d_gene: NA; j_gene: TRBJ2-3; abundance: NA; v_gene: TRBV28; CDR3nt: TGTGCCAGCAGTCTAGCCGGAGAGCGGTACACAGATACGCAGTATTTT; CDR3aa: CASSLAGERYTDTQYF
d_gene: NA; j_gene: TRBJ2-1; abundance: NA; v_gene: TRBV28; CDR3nt: TGTGCCAGCAGCAGAGAAAGCGGGCTCTACAATGAGCAGTTCTTC; CDR3aa: CASSRESGLYNEQFF
d_gene: NA; j_gene: TRBJ1-4; abundance: NA; v_gene: TRBV28; CDR3nt: TGTGCCAGCAGTTCCCCTCGGGGGGGAAGAGATGAAAAACTGTTTTTT; CDR3aa: CASSSPRGGRDEKLFF
d_gene: TRBD2; j_gene: TRBJ2-7; abundance: NA; v_gene: TRBV7-3; CDR3nt: TGTGCCAGCAGCCTAGCGGGAGGGCTCCGCGAAGCGGAGCAGTACTTC; CDR3aa: CASSLAGGLREAEQYF
d_gene: NA; j_gene: TRBJ1-1; abundance: NA; v_gene: TRBV5-1; CDR3nt: TGCGCCAGCAGGGTGGGGTCTGCTGAAGCTTTCTTT; CDR3aa: CASRVGSAEAFF
d_gene: NA; j_gene: TRBJ2-5; abundance: NA; v_gene: TRBV2; CDR3nt: TGTGCCAGCAGTGAGTTCCAAGAGACCCAGTACTTC; CDR3aa: CASSEFQETQYF
d_gene: NA; j_gene: TRBJ1-2; abundance: NA; v_gene: TRBV7-9; CDR3nt: TGTGCCAGCAGCCGCGGTGGTAGCTATGGCTACACCTTC; CDR3aa: CASSRGGSYGYTF
d_gene: NA; j_gene: TRBJ2-1; abundance: NA; v_gene: TRBV11-1; CDR3nt: TGTGCCAGCAGCCCAAGGGCGGGTGAGCAGTTCTTC; CDR3aa: CASSPRAGEQFF
d_gene: NA; j_gene: TRBJ2-5; abundance: NA; v_gene: TRBV25-1; CDR3nt: TGTGCCAGCAGTGAATATGGCACAGCTCAAGAGACCCAGTACTTC; CDR3aa: CASSEYGTAQETQYF
d_gene: NA; j_gene: TRBJ2-1; abundance: NA; v_gene: TRBV7-9; CDR3nt: TGTGCCAGCAGTTTAGACAGGAAAATATACAATGAGCAGTTCTTC; CDR3aa: CASSLDRKIYNEQFF
d_gene: NA; j_gene: TRBJ1-2; abundance: NA; v_gene: TRBV10-3; CDR3nt: TGTGCCATCAGGTGGACAGTACACCTTAATGGCTACACCTTC; CDR3aa: CAIRWTVHLNGYTF
d_gene: NA; j_gene: TRBJ2-3; abundance: once; v_gene: TRBV6-5; CDR3nt: TGTGCCAGCAGTTCCCCCATTTCAGATACGCAGTATTTT; CDR3aa: CASSSPISDTQYF
d_gene: NA; j_gene: TRBJ1-1; abundance: NA; v_gene: TRBV2; CDR3nt: TGTGCCAGCAGTGAGTGGGAGGGATCCGAAGCTTTCTTT; CDR3aa: CASSEWEGSEAFF
d_gene: TRBD2; j_gene: TRBJ2-1; abundance: NA; v_gene: TRBV5-1; CDR3nt: TGCGCCAGCGGAAGGTACGTGAGCGGGGGTTACAATGAGCAGTTCTTC; CDR3aa: CASGRYVSGGYNEQFF
d_gene: TRBD2; j_gene: TRBJ2-1; abundance: NA; v_gene: TRBV7-2; CDR3nt: TGTGCCAGCAGCCCGGGGCTAGCGGCAACCAACTACAATGAGCAGTTCTTC; CDR3aa: CASSPGLAATNYNEQFF
d_gene: TRBD2; j_gene: TRBJ2-2; abundance: NA; v_gene: TRBV10-1; CDR3nt: TGCGCCAGCAGTGAGGTTGTAGCGGGAGTTAGGACCGGGGAGCTGTTTTTT; CDR3aa: CASSEVVAGVRTGELFF
d_gene: NA; j_gene: TRBJ2-5; abundance: NA; v_gene: TRBV18; CDR3nt: TGTGCCAGCTCACCCACAGAAGAGACCCAGTACTTC; CDR3aa: CASSPTEETQYF
d_gene: NA; j_gene: TRBJ2-5; abundance: NA; v_gene: TRBV7-8; CDR3nt: TGTGCCAGCAGCTTAAGACCGGGGTCCCAAGAGACCCAGTACTTC; CDR3aa: CASSLRPGSQETQYF
d_gene: NA; j_gene: TRBJ2-3; abundance: NA; v_gene: TRBV7-3; CDR3nt: TGTGCCAGCAGCCCGGATGGGCGTATGTTGGATACGCAGTATTTT; CDR3aa: CASSPDGRMLDTQYF
d_gene: NA; j_gene: TRBJ1-5; abundance: NA; v_gene: TRBV30; CDR3nt: TGTGCCTGGAGTGATAGAGGGAAAGATCAGCCCCAGCATTTT; CDR3aa: CAWSDRGKDQPQHF
d_gene: NA; j_gene: TRBJ2-1; abundance: NA; v_gene: TRBV11-3; CDR3nt: TGTGCCAGCAGCTTGGTACGAGGGCCGATCAATGAGCAGTTCTTC; CDR3aa: CASSLVRGPINEQFF
d_gene: NA; j_gene: TRBJ2-1; abundance: NA; v_gene: TRBV12-5; CDR3nt: TGTGCTAGTGGTTGGGACGAGAATGGGAAGCAGTTCTTC; CDR3aa: CASGWDENGKQFF
d_gene: NA; j_gene: TRBJ2-2; abundance: NA; v_gene: TRBV9; CDR3nt: TGTGCCAGCAGCGACGGAAACAGGGAAGTCGGGGAGCTGTTTTTT; CDR3aa: CASSDGNREVGELFF
d_gene: NA; j_gene: TRBJ2-1; abundance: NA; v_gene: TRBV9; CDR3nt: TGTGCCAGCAGCGTAGATATAACTAGCCCAAGGGGGGAGCAGTTCTTC; CDR3aa: CASSVDITSPRGEQFF
d_gene: TRBD2; j_gene: TRBJ2-2; abundance: NA; v_gene: TRBV28; CDR3nt: TGTGCCAGCAGTTCAGAGACTAGCGGTCACACCGGGGAGCTGTTTTTT; CDR3aa: CASSSETSGHTGELFF
d_gene: NA; j_gene: TRBJ1-5; abundance: NA; v_gene: TRBV28; CDR3nt: TGTGCCAGCAGTGGGGTCCTGCCCCAGCATTTT; CDR3aa: CASSGVLPQHF
d_gene: TRBD2; j_gene: TRBJ2-7; abundance: NA; v_gene: TRBV9; CDR3nt: TGTGCCAGCAGCGTAGAAGGACTAGCGATCTACGAGCAGTACTTC; CDR3aa: CASSVEGLAIYEQYF
d_gene: TRBD2; j_gene: TRBJ2-2; abundance: NA; v_gene: TRBV7-2; CDR3nt: TGTGCCAGCAGCTTAGTAGGTACTAGCGGAGCGAACACCGGGGAGCTGTTTTTT; CDR3aa: CASSLVGTSGANTGELFF
d_gene: NA; j_gene: TRBJ2-7; abundance: NA; v_gene: TRBV6-1; CDR3nt: TGTGCCAGCAGTTGGGACAAATCCTACGAGCAGTACTTC; CDR3aa: CASSWDKSYEQYF
d_gene: TRBD1; j_gene: TRBJ2-1; abundance: NA; v_gene: TRBV5-4; CDR3nt: TGTGCCAGCAGCTTCGAACCGACAGGGAGCTCCTACAATGAGCAGTTCTTC; CDR3aa: CASSFEPTGSSYNEQFF
d_gene: NA; j_gene: TRBJ2-2; abundance: NA; v_gene: TRBV7-2; CDR3nt: TGTGCCAGCAGCTTTGAACTAGGGGGGACCGGGGAGCTGTTTTTT; CDR3aa: CASSFELGGTGELFF
d_gene: NA; j_gene: TRBJ1-2; abundance: NA; v_gene: TRBV28; CDR3nt: TGTGCCAGCAGCGGCCGGGACTCCAGGGGCGATGGCTACACCTTC; CDR3aa: CASSGRDSRGDGYTF
d_gene: TRBD1; j_gene: TRBJ2-7; abundance: NA; v_gene: TRBV4-3; CDR3nt: TGCGCCAGCAGCCGGGGGACAGGGGCCTCCTACGAGCAGTACTTC; CDR3aa: CASSRGTGASYEQYF
d_gene: NA; j_gene: TRBJ2-1; abundance: NA; v_gene: TRBV15; CDR3nt: TGTGCCACCAGCAGGCCCGGGAGCAACAATGAGCAGTTCTTC; CDR3aa: CATSRPGSNNEQFF
d_gene: TRBD1; j_gene: TRBJ1-1; abundance: NA; v_gene: TRBV2; CDR3nt: TGTGCCAGCAGTCAGACAGGGGAGGCTTTCTTT; CDR3aa: CASSQTGEAFF
d_gene: TRBD2; j_gene: TRBJ2-3; abundance: once; v_gene: TRBV2; CDR3nt: TGTGCCAGCAGTGTAGCGCGGGAGGTTGGAGATACGCAGTATTTT; CDR3aa: CASSVAREVGDTQYF
d_gene: TRBD1; j_gene: TRBJ1-1; abundance: NA; v_gene: TRBV4-1; CDR3nt: TGCGCCAGCAGCCAGGGACAGAACATGAACACTGAAGCTTTCTTT; CDR3aa: CASSQGQNMNTEAFF